This TCR beta chain was captured by sequencing in a study of cytomegalovirus exposure and HLA in healthy donors. V lost 0 bases and J lost 6; bases outside the gene matches: 5. Per the germline V gene, CDR1 is SEHNR and CDR2 is FQNEAQ (reference sequence). CDR3 size: 15 residues. Regarding the study as a whole: The authors excluded some V segments, including TRBV6-2 and TRBV6-3, as indistinguishable. Most of the CMV-associated TCR beta chains (in a later analysis) appeared to be HLA-restricted.

In the PCR, 60 Vbeta and 13 Jbeta primers were used. Produced via immunoSEQ multiplex PCR; TCRdb's table is partial and in-frame only. This sample yields some 200,000 clones, of which about 79% are seen a single time; around 1.7% belongs to the top ten. In the case of this clone: No antigen is known for it.

This rearrangement joins TRBV7-9 to TRBJ1-5, with 7 nucleotides matching TRBD1. The material sequenced was PBMCs. The sequence was obtained from a man younger than 35 in good health and CMV-seronegative. CDR3 DNA: TGTGCCAGCAGCTTAGCAAAGGGGACAGCTCAGCCCCAGCATTTT. This encodes CASSLAKGTAQPQHF.